The rows below give T cell receptor beta chains drawn from one sample of a study of cytomegalovirus exposure and HLA in healthy donors. Repertoires were generated with immunoSEQ multiplex PCR, while TCRdb's copy carries only in-frame clones and drops some. Of 280,000 or so clones in the sample, 88% were seen once. Sequenced: PBMCs. The receptors stem from a woman aged 18-30 years in good health and CMV-seronegative. The CDR3 runs from the conserved cysteine through the conserved F or W. The D gene is left open where the match is weak. Expanded clones get a size class; other rows say once, few or many, or leave the size out.

.,TRBJ2-7,TRBD2,TRBV28,CASSPGLAGNEQYF,TGTGCCAGCAGCCCCGGACTAGCGGGGAACGAGCAGTACTTC
.,TRBJ1-3,.,TRBV4-1,CASSHDTGTITIYF,TGCGCCAGCAGCCACGATACAGGGACGATCACCATATATTTT
.,TRBJ1-2,.,TRBV7-8,CASSSRTANYGYTF,TGTGCCAGCAGCTCCAGGACAGCTAACTATGGCTACACCTTC
.,TRBJ2-7,TRBD1,TRBV28,CASSSRGTGRLQQYF,TGTGCCAGCAGCTCCCGTGGGACAGGCCGCTTACAGCAGTACTTC
.,TRBJ2-1,TRBD2,TRBV27,CASSLRGTSGRTQYNEQFF,TGTGCCAGCAGTTTGAGGGGGACTAGCGGGAGGACTCAATACAATGAGCAGTTCTTC
.,TRBJ1-1,.,TRBV29-1,CSVAGRLNTEAFF,TGCAGCGTTGCGGGAAGATTGAACACTGAAGCTTTCTTT
.,TRBJ2-7,TRBD2,TRBV28,CASSLSSGRGTYEQYF,TGTGCCAGCAGTTTATCGTCGGGGCGGGGGACCTACGAGCAGTACTTC
.,TRBJ1-4,TRBD1,TRBV6-5,CASSYSGQSGEKLFF,TGTGCCAGCAGTTACTCGGGACAGAGCGGTGAAAAACTGTTTTTT
.,TRBJ1-1,.,TRBV7-9,CASTLRRGRMENTEAFF,TGTGCCAGCACCCTCAGGAGGGGCCGAATGGAGAACACTGAAGCTTTCTTT
.,TRBJ1-1,TRBD1,TRBV15,CATRTGAPRAEAFF,TGTGCCACCAGAACAGGGGCCCCCCGCGCTGAAGCTTTCTTT
.,TRBJ2-7,.,TRBV18,CASSPGGTAYEQYF,TGTGCCAGCTCACCAGGGGGCACGGCCTACGAGCAGTACTTC
once,TRBJ1-2,.,TRBV28,CASGLSTSYGYTF,TGTGCCAGCGGACTTTCGACAAGCTATGGCTACACCTTC
.,TRBJ1-2,TRBD1,TRBV18,CASSPKQGAYGYTF,TGTGCCAGCTCACCTAAACAGGGGGCCTATGGCTACACCTTC
.,TRBJ2-7,.,TRBV5-6,CASSSRPGYYEQYF,TGTGCCAGCAGTTCTAGGCCCGGGTACTACGAGCAGTACTTC
.,TRBJ2-1,TRBD2,TRBV2,CASRDGGLAAYNEQFF,TGTGCCAGCAGGGATGGTGGACTAGCGGCCTACAATGAGCAGTTCTTC
.,TRBJ2-3,.,TRBV5-4,CASSLKTGQTDTQYF,TGTGCCAGCAGCTTAAAGACAGGACAAACAGATACGCAGTATTTT
.,TRBJ2-4,.,TRBV5-1,CASRQGYDSEAKNIQYF,TGCGCCAGCAGACAAGGCTACGACAGTGAAGCCAAAAACATTCAGTACTTC
.,TRBJ2-1,TRBD2,TRBV5-1,CASSVSLAGLMDEQFF,TGCGCCAGCAGCGTTAGCCTAGCGGGACTTATGGATGAGCAGTTCTTC
.,TRBJ2-1,TRBD2,TRBV5-1,CASSLRGEVAGSLDEQFF,TGCGCCAGCAGCTTGAGGGGTGAGGTAGCGGGATCTCTCGATGAGCAGTTCTTC
.,TRBJ1-2,.,TRBV6-6,CASNVQGWNYGYTF,TGTGCCAGCAACGTACAGGGCTGGAACTATGGCTACACCTTC
.,TRBJ2-2,TRBD2,TRBV5-1,CASSLVSSGRGGELFF,TGCGCCAGCAGCTTGGTGTCTAGCGGGAGAGGCGGGGAGCTGTTTTTT
.,TRBJ2-1,.,TRBV25-1,CASSEIATQGQFF,TGTGCCAGCAGTGAAATCGCGACACAGGGGCAGTTCTTC
.,TRBJ2-5,TRBD2,TRBV27,CASRRTSGQETQYF,TGTGCCAGCAGACGGACTAGCGGCCAAGAGACCCAGTACTTC
.,TRBJ2-2,.,TRBV9,CASSAPGLHTGELFF,TGTGCCAGCAGCGCGCCGGGACTTCACACCGGGGAGCTGTTTTTT
.,TRBJ2-1,TRBD2,TRBV29-1,CSVEGYREVYNEQFF,TGCAGCGTTGAGGGATACCGGGAGGTCTACAATGAGCAGTTCTTC
.,TRBJ2-3,.,TRBV28,CASSLERGVADTQYF,TGTGCCAGCAGTTTAGAAAGGGGCGTCGCAGATACGCAGTATTTT
.,TRBJ1-1,.,TRBV14,CASSQAYNRNTEAFF,TGTGCCAGCAGCCAAGCCTATAACAGGAACACTGAAGCTTTCTTT
.,TRBJ1-1,.,TRBV29-1,CSVALRIRNTEAFF,TGCAGCGTCGCGCTCAGGATACGAAACACTGAAGCTTTCTTT
.,TRBJ2-7,.,TRBV5-1,CASSLGEADSYEQYF,TGCGCCAGCAGCCTGGGGGAGGCTGACTCCTACGAGCAGTACTTC
.,TRBJ2-3,.,TRBV6-4,CANPAGVGTDTQYF,TGTGCCAACCCGGCAGGGGTCGGAACAGATACGCAGTATTTT
.,TRBJ1-2,TRBD1,TRBV9,CASSALTGGDGYTF,TGTGCCAGCAGCGCCTTAACAGGGGGAGACGGCTACACCTTC
.,TRBJ2-7,.,TRBV4-1,CASSQISTGYEQYF,TGCGCCAGCAGCCAAATCTCGACCGGGTACGAGCAGTACTTC
.,TRBJ1-3,.,TRBV9,CASSVAAGAGNTIYF,TGTGCCAGCAGCGTAGCGGCAGGGGCTGGAAACACCATATATTTT
.,TRBJ1-1,TRBD1,TRBV18,CASSLDRGHTEAFF,TGTGCCAGCTCACTCGACAGGGGCCACACTGAAGCTTTCTTT
few,TRBJ1-2,.,TRBV29-1,CSVVSGAHGYTF,TGCAGCGTTGTCTCAGGGGCCCATGGCTACACCTTC
.,TRBJ2-5,.,TRBV7-9,CASSLARQETQYF,TGTGCCAGCAGCTTAGCGCGACAAGAGACCCAGTACTTC
.,TRBJ2-5,TRBD2,TRBV5-4,CASSPGLAGVPGIETQYF,TGTGCCAGCAGCCCGGGACTAGCGGGAGTACCTGGGATAGAGACCCAGTACTTC
.,TRBJ2-3,TRBD1,TRBV27,CASRRQGLTDTQYF,TGTGCCAGCAGACGACAGGGGCTCACAGATACGCAGTATTTT
.,TRBJ2-7,TRBD2,TRBV7-2,CASSPEVAGSYEQYF,TGTGCCAGCAGCCCTGAGGTAGCGGGAAGTTACGAGCAGTACTTC
.,TRBJ2-7,TRBD2,TRBV6-5,CASGKSSGRGDEQYF,TGTGCCAGCGGTAAATCTAGCGGGAGAGGGGACGAGCAGTACTTC
.,TRBJ2-7,TRBD1,TRBV13,CASSQGTGLLSYEQYF,TGTGCCAGCAGCCAAGGGACAGGTTTGCTCTCCTACGAGCAGTACTTC
.,TRBJ2-7,TRBD2,TRBV11-2,CASSLVLAGGAYEQYF,TGTGCCAGCAGCTTAGTACTAGCGGGAGGAGCATACGAGCAGTACTTC
.,TRBJ1-2,.,TRBV27,CASSYFGGRDYGYTF,TGTGCCAGCAGTTACTTTGGAGGGAGGGACTATGGCTACACCTTC
.,TRBJ1-2,.,TRBV4-3,CASSQEEGNYGYTF,TGCGCCAGCAGCCAAGAGGAGGGTAACTATGGCTACACCTTC
.,TRBJ2-3,.,TRBV11-2,CASSSRDTQYF,TGTGCCAGCAGCTCCCGAGATACGCAGTATTTT
.,TRBJ2-5,TRBD1,TRBV18,CASSRDRQETQYF,TGTGCCAGCTCACGGGACAGGCAAGAGACCCAGTACTTC
.,TRBJ2-5,.,TRBV7-8,CASSLEVVWGVGVQETQYF,TGTGCCAGCAGCTTAGAAGTTGTATGGGGTGTCGGGGTTCAGGAGACCCAGTACTTC
.,TRBJ2-3,.,TRBV7-8,CASSFGEWQDENTDTQYF,TGTGCCAGCAGCTTCGGTGAATGGCAGGATGAGAACACAGATACGCAGTATTTT
.,TRBJ2-7,.,TRBV6-5,CASSPGVSEQYF,TGTGCCAGCAGCCCAGGGGTAAGCGAGCAGTACTTC
.,TRBJ2-1,.,TRBV5-1,CASSWGFGRGSYNEQFF,TGCGCCAGCAGCTGGGGCTTCGGGCGGGGCTCCTACAATGAGCAGTTCTTC
.,TRBJ2-1,TRBD2,TRBV30,CAWSVRLAGGNEQFF,TGTGCCTGGAGTGTACGGCTAGCGGGAGGGAATGAGCAGTTCTTC
.,TRBJ2-1,TRBD2,TRBV19,CASSVLAGGAYNEQFF,TGTGCCAGTAGTGTCTTAGCGGGAGGGGCGTACAATGAGCAGTTCTTC
.,TRBJ1-2,.,TRBV18,CASSPGGVGYTF,TGTGCCAGCTCACCGGGGGGGGTTGGCTACACCTTC
.,TRBJ2-7,TRBD2,TRBV7-3,CASSFGLAGVTEQYF,TGTGCCAGCAGCTTCGGACTAGCGGGAGTAACCGAGCAGTACTTC
once,TRBJ1-1,TRBD1,TRBV2,CASRRTGGPNTEAFF,TGTGCCAGCAGAAGGACAGGGGGACCGAACACTGAAGCTTTCTTT